The clone carrying this TCR beta chain has a handful of counts. Its antigen remains unknown. The CDR3 covers 17 residues. Trimming at V came to 4 bases and at J to 8 bases, leaving 14 bases not matched to a gene. CDR1 and CDR2 (germline): LNHDA, SQIVND (reference sequence). The data derive from a study of radiation and T cells in renal cell carcinoma. This table comes from immunoSEQ multiplex PCR, and its TCRdb copy is limited to in-frame clones, with some not included. This table holds just over 15,000 clones, approximately 53% found once. General study results and limits: Irradiated tumors had higher TCR clonality than control tumors.

Sample treatment: treatment-naive control, cytoreductive nephrectomy. The tumor was a clear cell renal cell carcinoma. Control tumor donors were a few females and 10 or so males, median age roughly 54 years. The chain has TRBV19 and TRBJ1-6, with TRBD1 matching 7 bases. This sequence was found in a man in his forties or fifties with renal cell carcinoma. The sequenced sample was tumor tissue, obtained from a patient whose treatment was nephrectomy without radiotherapy. The CDR3 is CASSTRLLQGNYSPLHF. The CDR3 coding sequence is TGTGCCAGTAGTACCCGTTTACTACAGGGGAATTATTCACCCCTCCACTTT.